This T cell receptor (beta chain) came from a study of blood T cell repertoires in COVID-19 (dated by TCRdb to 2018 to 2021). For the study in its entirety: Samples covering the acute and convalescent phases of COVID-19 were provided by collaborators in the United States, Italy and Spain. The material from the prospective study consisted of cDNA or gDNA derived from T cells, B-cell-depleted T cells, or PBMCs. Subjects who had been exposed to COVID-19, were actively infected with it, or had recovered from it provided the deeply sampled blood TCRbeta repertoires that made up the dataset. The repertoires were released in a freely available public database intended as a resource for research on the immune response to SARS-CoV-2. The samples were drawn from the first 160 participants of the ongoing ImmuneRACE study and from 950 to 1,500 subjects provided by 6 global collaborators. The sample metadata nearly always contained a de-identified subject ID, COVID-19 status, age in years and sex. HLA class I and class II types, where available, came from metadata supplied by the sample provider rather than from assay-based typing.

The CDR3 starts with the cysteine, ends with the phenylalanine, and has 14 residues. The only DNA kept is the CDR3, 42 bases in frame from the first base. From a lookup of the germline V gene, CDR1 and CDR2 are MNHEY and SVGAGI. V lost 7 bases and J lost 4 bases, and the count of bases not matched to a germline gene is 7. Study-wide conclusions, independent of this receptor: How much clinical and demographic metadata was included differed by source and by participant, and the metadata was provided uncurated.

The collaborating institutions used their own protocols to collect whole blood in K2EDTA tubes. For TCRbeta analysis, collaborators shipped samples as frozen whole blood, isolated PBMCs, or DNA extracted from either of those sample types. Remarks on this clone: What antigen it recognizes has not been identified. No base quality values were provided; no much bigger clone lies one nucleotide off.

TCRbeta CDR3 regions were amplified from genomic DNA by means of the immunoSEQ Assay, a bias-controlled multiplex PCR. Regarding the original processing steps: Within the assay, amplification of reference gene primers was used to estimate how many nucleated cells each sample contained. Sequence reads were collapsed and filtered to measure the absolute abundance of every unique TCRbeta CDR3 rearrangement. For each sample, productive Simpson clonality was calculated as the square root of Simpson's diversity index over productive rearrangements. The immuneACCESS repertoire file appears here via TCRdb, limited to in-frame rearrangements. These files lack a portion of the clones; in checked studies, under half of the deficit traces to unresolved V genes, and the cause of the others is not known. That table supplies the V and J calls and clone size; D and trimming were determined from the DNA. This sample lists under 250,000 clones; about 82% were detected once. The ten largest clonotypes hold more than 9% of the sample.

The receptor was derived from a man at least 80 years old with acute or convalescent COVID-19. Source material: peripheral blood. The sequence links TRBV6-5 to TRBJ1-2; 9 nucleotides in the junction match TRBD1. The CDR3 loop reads CASTGTGSAYGYTF. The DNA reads TGTGCCAGCACTGGGACAGGGAGCGCCTATGGCTACACCTTC.